The clone carrying this TCR beta chain counts as medium-sized. Its antigen is unidentified. CDR3 size: 14 residues. Germline-derived CDR1 and CDR2 are SGHTA and FQGNSA. V lost 2 bases to trimming and J lost 8 bases, with 12 bases between them. Whole-study results and caveats: Tumor Tregs overlapped most with tumor, then blood, naive CD4+ cells. Tumor memory CD4+ T cell TCR gene usage was found to cluster with blood and lymph node memory CD4+ cells and with lymph node naive CD4+ cells.

After constant-region reverse-primer amplification, full-length variable regions underwent semi-nested PCR with Nested Universal Primer A. TCRdb independently ran MiXCR on the 5' RACE reads; one entry per CDR3 protein. This sample carries approximately 5,700 distinct CDR3 sequences, around 36% of them seen once, and the ten largest clones take about 5%. The chain couples TRBV7-2 to TRBJ1-4; D is uncertain. The receptor comes from a female donor with breast cancer. Material: naive CD4+ T cells sorted from a lymph node. The subset denotes: naive CD4+ T cells, CD4+CD45RA+CD25-. DNA of the CDR3: TGTGCCAGCAGCTTACTGACGCGGGAAGAAAAACTGTTTTTT. Translation gives CASSLLTREEKLFF.